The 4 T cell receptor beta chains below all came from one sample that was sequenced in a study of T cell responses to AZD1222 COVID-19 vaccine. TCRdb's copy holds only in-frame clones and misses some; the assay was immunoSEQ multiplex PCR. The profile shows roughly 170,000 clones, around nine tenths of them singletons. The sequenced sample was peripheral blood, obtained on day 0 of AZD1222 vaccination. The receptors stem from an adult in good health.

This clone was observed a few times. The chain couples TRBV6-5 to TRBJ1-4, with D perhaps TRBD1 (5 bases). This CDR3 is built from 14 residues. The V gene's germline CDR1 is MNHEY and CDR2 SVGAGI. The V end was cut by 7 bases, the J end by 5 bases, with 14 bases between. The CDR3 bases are TGTGCCAGCACCGTCGACAGCAAGAATGAAAAACTGTTTTTT. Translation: CASTVDSKNEKLFF.

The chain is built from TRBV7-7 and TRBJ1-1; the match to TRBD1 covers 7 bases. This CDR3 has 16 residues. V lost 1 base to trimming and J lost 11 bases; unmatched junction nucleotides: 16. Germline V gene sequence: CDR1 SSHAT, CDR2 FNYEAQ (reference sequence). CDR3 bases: TGTGCCAGCAGCTTAGTACCCCCTGACAGGGTCAGTAAGGCTTTCTTT. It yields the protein CASSLVPPDRVSKAFF.

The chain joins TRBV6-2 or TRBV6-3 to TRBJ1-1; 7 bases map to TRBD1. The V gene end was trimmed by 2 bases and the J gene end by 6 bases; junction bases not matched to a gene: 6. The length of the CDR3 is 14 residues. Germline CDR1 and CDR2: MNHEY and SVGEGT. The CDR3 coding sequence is TGTGCCAGCAGTTACGACAGGGATGCGGCTGAAGCTTTCTTT. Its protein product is CASSYDRDAAEAFF.

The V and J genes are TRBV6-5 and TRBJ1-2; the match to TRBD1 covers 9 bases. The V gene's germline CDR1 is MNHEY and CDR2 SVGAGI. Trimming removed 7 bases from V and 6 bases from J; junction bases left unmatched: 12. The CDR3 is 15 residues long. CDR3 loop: CASKLQGAGDDGYTF. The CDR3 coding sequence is TGTGCCAGCAAGTTACAGGGGGCTGGGGACGATGGCTACACCTTC.